These 30 T cell receptor beta chains share one sample of origin, sequenced in a study of cytomegalovirus exposure and HLA in healthy donors. 13 Jbeta primers and 60 Vbeta primers were used for the PCR. Only in-frame clones appear in the TCRdb table, and some are missing; sequencing was by immunoSEQ multiplex PCR. The table records 180,000 or so clones, around 79% of them present only once. Sequencing was carried out using PBMCs. These receptors all stem from a man aged 50 or older in good health and CMV-seropositive.

This chain uses TRBV27 with TRBJ1-2; the match to TRBD1 covers 9 bases. Germline CDR1 reads MNHEY; CDR2 reads SMNVEV (reference sequence). This CDR3 has 14 amino acids. The J segment lost 7 bases and the V segment lost 8 bases, leaving 11 bases of the junction unmatched. CDR3: CASGLGQGLGGYTF. In DNA form, the CDR3 reads TGTGCCAGCGGCCTCGGACAGGGGCTAGGTGGCTACACCTTC.

In regard to this clone: This CDR3 is also generated by other DNA sequences in the sample. In DNA form, the CDR3 reads TGTGCCAGCAGCTTACAGGGGGACGAGCAGTACTTC. Translating it yields CASSLQGDEQYF. V is TRBV13 and J is TRBJ2-7; 7 bases align to TRBD1. The junction had 0 bases not matched to a gene; V was cut back by 2 bases and J by 5 bases. The CDR3 length is 12 residues. Germline V CDR1 and CDR2: PRHDT, FYEKMQ (reference sequence). The full variable domain, rest sourced from reference TRBV13 and TRBJ2-7, is AAGVIQSPRHLIKEKRETATLKCYPIPRHDTVYWYQQGPGQDPQFLISFYEKMQSDKGSIPDRFSAQQFSDYHSELNMSSLELGDSALYFCASSLQGDEQYFGPGTRLTVT.

The chain links TRBV18 to TRBJ1-2; D call uncertain. This CDR3 contains 15 residues. Germline CDR1 KGHSH, CDR2 LQKENI. Trimming left V 3 bases short and J 6 bases short, with 17 bases between. CDR3 nucleotides: TGTGCCAGCTCACCCTCCGGACTGCCCCAAAATGGCTACACCTTC. Translating it yields CASSPSGLPQNGYTF.

V usage is TRBV18 and J usage is TRBJ1-2; TRBD1 is a possible D gene (5 bases). Trimming shortened V by 6 bases and J by 8 bases, and 13 bases separated the two germline ends. Germline V gene sequence: CDR1 KGHSH, CDR2 LQKENI. The length of the CDR3 is 12 residues. CDR3 in amino acids: CASSDDSLGYTF. The CDR3 DNA reads TGTGCCAGCTCGGATGACAGCCTGGGCTACACCTTC. The full variable domain, rest sourced from reference TRBV18 and TRBJ1-2, is NAGVMQNPRHLVRRRGQEARLRCSPMKGHSHVYWYRQLPEEGLKFMVYLQKENIIDESGMPKERFSAEFPKEGPSILRIQQVVRGDSAAYFCASSDDSLGYTFGSGTRLTVV.

The genes are TRBV27 and TRBJ2-1; a weak D match, TRBD2 (7 bases). Germline CDR1 and CDR2: MNHEY and SMNVEV (reference sequence). The CDR3 loop spans 13 amino acids. The V end lost 9 bases, the J end lost 9 bases, and 18 bases lay between the germline ends. Written as DNA, the CDR3 is TGTGCCAGTAGGAGGGGGGGTTTAAGTGAGCAGTTCTTC. Translated, it gives CASRRGGLSEQFF.

V is TRBV15 and J is TRBJ1-6; D is unresolved. V was cut by 0 bases and J by 7 bases, with 7 bases left in between. Per the germline V gene, CDR1 is LNHNV and CDR2 is YYDKDF (reference sequence). The CDR3 covers 14 residues. The CDR3 bases are TGTGCCACCAGCAGAGAAAGCATGAATTCACCCCTCCACTTT. Protein: CATSRESMNSPLHF.

Written as DNA, the CDR3 is TGCGCCAGCAGCCAAGATATCCAGGGGGCAGGCACCGGGGAGCTGTTTTTT. As protein: CASSQDIQGAGTGELFF. This chain joins TRBV4-1 and TRBJ2-2, with 8 bases matching TRBD1. This CDR3 region has 17 residues. CDR1 MGHRA and CDR2 YSYEKL come from the germline V gene. With V trimmed by 0 bases and J by 4 bases, 7 bases remained unmatched.

This clone has only a few counts. The CDR3 reads CASSGRNSNQPQHF. As DNA, the CDR3 is TGTGCCAGCAGTGGGAGGAATAGCAATCAGCCCCAGCATTTT. V gene TRBV2 combines with J gene TRBJ1-5; no clear D gene. V was cut by 4 bases and J by 0 bases, with 7 bases left in between. This CDR3 is built from 14 residues. Germline V gene sequence: CDR1 SNHLY, CDR2 FYNNEI.

The chain carries TRBV6-5 and TRBJ2-2; the D gene is possibly TRBD1 (6 bases). The CDR3 is 15 residues long. Trimming removed 4 bases at V and 0 bases at J, with 9 bases between. Germline V lookup: CDR1 MNHEY, CDR2 SVGAGI. The CDR3 DNA follows: TGTGCCAGCAGTTTAGGGGGTCCGAACACCGGGGAGCTGTTTTTT. It encodes CASSLGGPNTGELFF.

The gene calls are TRBV5-8 and TRBJ2-7; the D is unclear. Germline values: CDR1 SGHTS, CDR2 YDEGEE. Trimming removed 6 bases from V and 11 bases from J, with 27 bases in between. The CDR3 sequence is 15 residues long. This CDR3 is CASNLGEESSPLEYF. The CDR3 DNA is TGTGCCAGCAACCTCGGAGAGGAGTCCTCCCCACTGGAGTACTTC.

The chain recombines TRBV28 with TRBJ1-6, with D unresolved. This CDR3 is 15 amino acids long. The V end lost 7 bases, the J end lost 0 bases, and 10 bases lay between the germline ends. Germline loops: CDR1 MDHEN, CDR2 SYDVKM. The CDR3 is CASTLQHSYNSPLHF. The CDR3 coding sequence is TGTGCCAGCACCCTCCAACACTCCTATAATTCACCCCTCCACTTT.

The V gene is TRBV25-1, the J gene TRBJ1-2; D possibly corresponds to TRBD1 (6 bases). The CDR3 is 15 amino acids. Germline CDR1 MGHDK, CDR2 SYGVNS. V lost 1 base to trimming and J lost 3 bases, with 12 bases between them. The CDR3 region is CASSESGGPHYGYTF. The CDR3 region has the DNA TGTGCCAGCAGTGAATCGGGGGGGCCTCACTATGGCTACACCTTC.

This sequence joins TRBV7-9 and TRBJ1-2, with TRBD1 matching over 12 bases. The CDR3 loop spans 17 amino acids. CDR1 is SEHNR, CDR2 FQNEAQ, per germline (reference sequence). V was pared by 5 bases and J by 3 bases, with 10 bases of the junction left unmatched. The CDR3 DNA reads as TGTGCCAGCAGCATACCTCCCGGGACAGGGGGCGACTATGGCTACACCTTC. Translation gives CASSIPPGTGGDYGYTF. Full variable domain (rest looked up from reference TRBV7-9 and TRBJ1-2): DTGVSQNPRHKITKRGQNVTFRCDPISEHNRLYWYRQTLGQGPEFLTYFQNEAQLEKSRLLSDRFSAERPKGSFSTLEIQRTEQGDSAMYLCASSIPPGTGGDYGYTFGSGTRLTVV.

This chain uses TRBV5-4 with TRBJ2-3; TRBD1 might be the D (5 bases). The germline CDR1 and CDR2 sequences are SGHNT and YYREEE (reference sequence). There are 15 residues in the CDR3. V shed 4 bases and J shed 0 bases, with 12 bases lying between them. CDR3 DNA sequence: TGTGCCAGCAGCCGGGCAGGGTATAGCACAGATACGCAGTATTTT. It specifies CASSRAGYSTDTQYF.

J is TRBJ1-2 and V is TRBV27; TRBD1 aligns across 11 bases. The CDR3 spans 15 residues. Trimming took 6 bases from V and 4 from J; bases not matched to a gene: 7. CDR1 and CDR2 from the germline V gene are MNHEY and SMNVEV (reference sequence). The CDR3 loop reads CASSQGQGARYGYTF. CDR3 nucleotide sequence: TGTGCCAGCAGCCAAGGACAGGGGGCACGCTATGGCTACACCTTC.

This clone showed up just a few times. This chain links TRBV6-1 with TRBJ2-3; weak D call: TRBD1 (6 bases). V lost 8 bases and J 5 bases, leaving 17 bases between the germline ends. This CDR3 region has 14 residues. Germline V lookup: CDR1 MNHNS, CDR2 SASEGT. The DNA for the CDR3 is TGTGCCAGCCGACAAGGTGGCAGGGGAGATACGCAGTATTTT. Protein: CASRQGGRGDTQYF.

J is TRBJ2-5 and V is TRBV15, with D perhaps TRBD1 (6 bases). The DNA end is a closer match to TRBJ2-7, so the J assignment may be wrong. The germline gives CDR1 LNHNV, CDR2 YYDKDF (reference sequence). The CDR3 totals 13 residues. CDR3 DNA: TGTGCCACCAGCAGCGGACAGTCCTACGAGCAGTACTTC. Protein: CATSSGQSYEQYF.

The J gene is TRBJ2-3, the V gene TRBV14, with a tentative D call TRBD1 (6 bases). Germline assignment: CDR1 SGHDN and CDR2 FVKESK. V lost 0 bases to trimming and J lost 4 bases, with 11 bases between them. The CDR3 sequence is 15 residues long. The DNA for the CDR3 is TGTGCCAGCAGCCAAGATCCCCCAGGGGCAGATACGCAGTATTTT. This translates into CASSQDPPGADTQYF. Full variable domain (rest looked up from reference TRBV14 and TRBJ2-3): EAGVTQFPSHSVIEKGQTVTLRCDPISGHDNLYWYRRVMGKEIKFLLHFVKESKQDESGMPNNRFLAERTGGTYSTLKVQPAELEDSGVYFCASSQDPPGADTQYFGPGTRLTVL.

The chain combines TRBV5-5 with TRBJ1-5; 7 positions match TRBD1. Germline loops: CDR1 SGHKS, CDR2 YYEKEE (reference sequence). This CDR3 has 16 amino acids. V lost 3 bases and J lost 0; bases outside the gene matches: 6. The CDR3 sequence is CASSSSRGISNQPQHF. In DNA, the CDR3 is TGTGCCAGCAGCTCATCCAGGGGGATTAGCAATCAGCCCCAGCATTTT.

The chain combines TRBV6-5 with TRBJ2-1, with D uncertain. This CDR3 is 11 amino acids long. The germline V and J ends were trimmed by 6 bases and 5 bases, with 5 bases remaining between them. CDR1 is MNHEY and CDR2 is SVGAGI in the germline V gene. In DNA, the CDR3 is TGTGCCAGCAGGACAAACAATGAGCAGTTCTTC. Its translation: CASRTNNEQFF.

V gene TRBV7-2 combines with J gene TRBJ2-7, with 9 nucleotides matching TRBD2. Trimming took 5 bases from V and 2 from J; bases not matched to a gene: 13. From germline, CDR1 is SGHTA and CDR2 FQGNSA. The CDR3 covers 17 residues. The CDR3 spells CASSAHGSGGPTYEQYF. The CDR3 coding sequence is TGTGCCAGCAGCGCCCATGGTAGCGGGGGTCCCACCTACGAGCAGTACTTC.

The chain carries TRBV2 and TRBJ2-4; 8 bases are a match to TRBD1. The trim removed 4 bases at V and 7 bases at J, leaving 3 bases unmatched. CDR1 is SNHLY, CDR2 FYNNEI, per germline. The CDR3 sequence is 13 residues long. In nucleotides, the CDR3 is TGTGCCAGCAGTGGGACAGGGCTGAACATTCAGTACTTC. Protein: CASSGTGLNIQYF.

The CDR3 DNA follows: TGTGCCAGCAGTAAGGGACTAGCGGGGGCCTACGAGCAGTACTTC. It specifies CASSKGLAGAYEQYF. This rearrangement joins TRBV6-5 to TRBJ2-7; 14 nucleotides match TRBD2. CDR3 length equals 15 residues. V trimming: 5 bases; J trimming: 2 bases; junction bases outside the gene matches: 2. The germline V gene encodes CDR1 MNHEY and CDR2 SVGAGI.

This chain connects TRBV7-8 to TRBJ2-3; a possible D gene is TRBD2 (6 bases). V lost 5 bases and J 2 bases, leaving 8 bases between the germline ends. Germline lookup yields CDR1 SGHVS and CDR2 FQNEAQ. The CDR3 loop spans 13 amino acids. CDR3 bases: TGTGCCAGCAGCATGGGACTCACAGATACGCAGTATTTT. This codes for CASSMGLTDTQYF. Drawing the rest from reference TRBV7-8 and TRBJ2-3, the complete variable domain is GAGVSQSPRYKVAKRGQDVALRCDPISGHVSLFWYQQALGQGPEFLTYFQNEAQLDKSGLPSDRFFAERPEGSVSTLKIQRTQQEDSAVYLCASSMGLTDTQYFGPGTRLTVL.

This clone was recorded only once. The chain recombines TRBV6-1 with TRBJ2-1; 8 bases are a match to TRBD1. The CDR3 has 15 residues. Germline-derived CDR1 and CDR2 are MNHNS and SASEGT. V lost 1 base, J lost 2 bases, and 1 base stayed unmatched. The CDR3 sequence is CASSEGTGPYNEQFF. In nucleotides, the CDR3 is TGTGCCAGCAGTGAAGGGACAGGGCCCTACAATGAGCAGTTCTTC.

This chain joins TRBV7-2 and TRBJ1-2, with TRBD1 identical over 7 bases. J lost 6 bases, V lost 5 bases, and 9 bases had no gene match. The CDR3 totals 14 residues. Germline CDR1 and CDR2: SGHTA and FQGNSA. As DNA, the CDR3 is TGTGCCAGCAGCGCGCTACAGGGGCGCGATGGCTACACCTTC. It yields the protein CASSALQGRDGYTF.

This clone occurred a few times. This chain uses TRBV30 with TRBJ1-3; D unclear. Trimming left V 0 bases short and J 4 bases short, with 19 bases between. Germline lookup yields CDR1 GTSNPN and CDR2 SVGIG (reference sequence). This CDR3 has 17 amino acids. The CDR3 loop reads CAWSVGRGGLRGNTIYF. The CDR3 region has the DNA TGTGCCTGGAGTGTAGGACGAGGAGGTCTCCGGGGAAACACCATATATTTT.

V usage is TRBV7-8 and J usage is TRBJ1-5; no clear D. V dropped 1 base and J dropped 1 base, with 5 bases sitting between them. CDR1 and CDR2 from the germline V gene are SGHVS and FQNEAQ. The CDR3 covers 14 residues. The CDR3 bases are TGTGCCAGCAGCTTAGAAGCAAGCAATCAGCCCCAGCATTTT. Translating it yields CASSLEASNQPQHF.

The rearrangement links TRBV5-4 to TRBJ2-5, with TRBD2 identical over 7 bases. Losses at the gene ends were 5 bases for V and 2 bases for J; bases not matched to a gene: 12. Germline values: CDR1 SGHNT, CDR2 YYREEE (reference sequence). The CDR3 contains 16 residues. CDR3 sequence (DNA): TGTGCCAGCAGTTCTTCCGTGGGGGGAGGGCAAGAGACCCAGTACTTC. Protein sequence: CASSSSVGGGQETQYF. Variable domain in full (rest from reference TRBV5-4 and TRBJ2-5): ETGVTQSPTHLIKTRGQQVTLRCSSQSGHNTVSWYQQALGQGPQFIFQYYREEENGRGNFPPRFSGLQFPNYSSELNVNALELDDSALYLCASSSSVGGGQETQYFGPGTRLLVL.

There are a few counts of this clone. As DNA, the CDR3 is TGCGCCAGCAGCCAAGATAGGGACTACTCCTACGAGCAGTACTTC. This sequence encodes CASSQDRDYSYEQYF. The V and J genes are TRBV4-3 and TRBJ2-7; 7 bases match TRBD2. The length of the CDR3 is 15 residues. Germline values: CDR1 LGHNA, CDR2 YSLEER. V shed 0 bases and J 0 bases; nucleotides not matched to a gene: 2.